The sequence of this T cell receptor beta chain was determined in a study of CD8 T cells in ankylosing spondylitis. By quantitative 5'-RACE with molecular barcodes, the TCR beta libraries were made. MiXCR, applied by TCRdb to the 5' RACE reads, yields one record per CDR3 protein. The sample contains roughly 170,000 distinct CDR3 sequences, 9.8% of which appear only once. The study's findings and limits: Among TCR beta sequences, a motif of eight or nine highly homologous variants appeared characteristic of ankylosing spondylitis blood. Reportedly, disease-linked clones are significantly enriched in ankylosing spondylitis patients' matched synovial fluid.

To note about this clonotype: What it binds is unknown.

With 4 bases clipped from V and 3 bases from J, the junction kept 14 bases outside the gene matches. This CDR3 has 17 residues. Germline loops: CDR1 LGHNA, CDR2 YSLEER. The sequence derives from a female donor with ankylosing spondylitis or in good health (not recorded which). The sequencing sample was made of blood, either unsorted or a sorted T cell fraction (not recorded which). J is TRBJ1-2 and V is TRBV4-3; 7 bases align to TRBD1. The CDR3 coding sequence is TGCGCCAGCAGCCTCGCCGCCACAGGGGACCCCTACTATGGCTACACCTTC. This translates into CASSLAATGDPYYGYTF.